This passage covers 10 T cell receptor beta chains from one sample sequenced in a study of blood T cells in healthy people across ages. The authors ran a second PCR of 7 to 11 cycles using a sample-barcoded 5' primer and a J-beta primer mix. TCRdb analysed the 5' RACE reads with MiXCR anew, one entry per CDR3 protein. The sample includes 910,000 or so distinct CDR3 sequences, about 51% of them seen just once. The sequenced sample was blood. All receptors derive from a woman between 55 and 75 years old in good health.

The chain recombines TRBV6-6 with TRBJ2-1; D gene unclear. The CDR3 totals 16 residues. Trimming left V 2 bases short and J 4 bases short, with 15 bases between. CDR1 is MNHNY, CDR2 SVGAGI, per germline (reference sequence). DNA of the CDR3: TGTGCCAGCAGTTACATCGTGATAGAGACGTACAATGAGCAGTTCTTC. Its protein product is CASSYIVIETYNEQFF.

V usage is TRBV5-1 and J usage is TRBJ1-2; 7 bases align to TRBD1. The CDR3 runs 14 residues. J was trimmed by 3 bases and V by 3 bases; bases with no gene match: 5. Germline assignment: CDR1 SGHRS and CDR2 YFSETQ. In DNA form, the CDR3 reads TGCGCCAGCAGCTCCCCGGGACAGTACTATGGCTACACCTTC. It is translated as CASSSPGQYYGYTF.

The chain links TRBV27 to TRBJ2-7, with unresolved D. There are 15 residues in the CDR3. Between the trimmed V and J ends, which lost 8 bases and 2 bases, there was a span of 19 bases. The germline gives CDR1 MNHEY, CDR2 SMNVEV (reference sequence). CDR3 sequence reads: CASLDLRTDPYEQYF. DNA for the CDR3: TGTGCCAGCTTAGACTTACGGACGGATCCCTACGAGCAGTACTTC.

The chain recombines TRBV6-2 or TRBV6-3 with TRBJ2-1; tentatively, D is TRBD1 (5 bases). The germline CDR1 and CDR2 sequences are MNHEY and SVGEGT. V lost 0 bases and J lost 12, with 6 bases in between. The CDR3 consists of 11 residues. As DNA, the CDR3 is TGTGCCAGCAGTTACTCGGGGCCGCAGTTCTTC. Translating it yields CASSYSGPQFF.

The rearrangement links TRBV3-1 to TRBJ1-2, with 10 bases identical to TRBD1. The CDR3 extends over 15 amino acids. J was trimmed by 4 bases and V by 1 base; bases with no gene match: 3. Germline V gene lookup returns CDR1 LGHDT and CDR2 YNNKEL (reference sequence). This CDR3 is CASSQVDRGVYGYTF. The CDR3, as DNA: TGTGCCAGCAGCCAAGTGGACAGGGGGGTCTATGGCTACACCTTC.

This clonotype came up a few times. V gene TRBV29-1 combines with J gene TRBJ2-3, with TRBD1 as a possible D gene (6 bases). The CDR3 has 15 amino acids. Germline assignment: CDR1 SQVTM and CDR2 ANQGSEA. V was clipped by 8 bases and J by 6 bases, with 24 bases between them. CDR3 in DNA: TGCAGCTCATGGGCAGGGGATCTACCCACCGATACGCAGTATTTT. Translation gives CSSWAGDLPTDTQYF.

The CDR3 here is CASSVPTNEKLFF. CDR3 DNA: TGTGCCAGCAGCGTACCAACTAATGAAAAACTGTTTTTT. J is TRBJ1-4 and V is TRBV21-1. TRBV21-1 is assigned pseudogene status. The CDR3 covers 13 residues.

The rearrangement uses TRBV6-1 and TRBJ2-1; TRBD2 matches 8 bases. Germline V lookup: CDR1 MNHNS, CDR2 SASEGT. The CDR3 sequence is 16 residues long. V shed 4 bases and J 7 bases; nucleotides not matched to a gene: 12. The CDR3 here is CASSVREASKRNEQFF. The CDR3 DNA reads TGTGCCAGCAGTGTGCGGGAGGCTAGCAAACGGAATGAGCAGTTCTTC.

This clonotype was seen ten or more times. The CDR3, as DNA: TGTGCCAGCAGTTCCCGGACAGGGGTAGGCTACAATGAGCAGTTCTTC. Residues: CASSSRTGVGYNEQFF. The chain links TRBV28 to TRBJ2-1; the match to TRBD1 covers 9 bases. The ends lost 4 bases at V and 3 bases at J; junction bases unmatched: 7. The CDR3 loop spans 16 amino acids. CDR1 and CDR2 (germline): MDHEN, SYDVKM.

This chain uses TRBV7-2 with TRBJ2-1; no clear D gene. CDR3 size: 16 residues. V lost 1 base and J 10 bases, leaving 20 bases between the germline ends. The V gene's germline CDR1 is SGHTA and CDR2 FQGNSA. In nucleotides, the CDR3 is TGTGCCAGCAGCTTAGGTTTCGGCGGTAGCTCCTACGAGCAGTTCTTC. Its protein is CASSLGFGGSSYEQFF.